What follows are 27 T cell receptor beta chains derived from one specimen sequenced in a study of cytomegalovirus exposure and HLA in healthy donors. PCR was performed using 60 Vbeta and 13 Jbeta primers. Generated by immunoSEQ multiplex PCR, the TCRdb table keeps only in-frame clones and is missing some. The data show approximately 100,000 clones, around 74% seen once. The sample comprised PBMCs. The receptors stem from a male donor in good health and CMV-seropositive.

The J gene is TRBJ2-7, the V gene TRBV6-5, with D possibly matching TRBD2 (5 bases). Between the trimmed V and J ends, which lost 4 bases and 5 bases, there was a span of 21 bases. The germline CDR1 and CDR2 sequences are MNHEY and SVGAGI. CDR3 length equals 16 residues. The CDR3 sequence: CASSSRFRGSGDEQYF. The CDR3 coding sequence is TGTGCCAGCAGTTCCCGTTTTCGGGGATCCGGCGACGAGCAGTACTTC.

The chain is built from TRBV7-9 and TRBJ1-6; D is possibly TRBD1 (6 bases). Germline lookup yields CDR1 SEHNR and CDR2 FQNEAQ (reference sequence). The CDR3 extends over 16 amino acids. V lost 0 bases, J lost 7 bases, and 13 bases lay in between. CDR3 sequence: CASSLAPQGLNSPLHF. The CDR3 nucleotides are TGTGCCAGCAGCTTAGCCCCGCAGGGGTTGAATTCACCCCTCCACTTT. Using reference TRBV7-9 and TRBJ1-6 for the parts outside the CDR3, the full variable domain is DTGVSQNPRHKITKRGQNVTFRCDPISEHNRLYWYRQTLGQGPEFLTYFQNEAQLEKSRLLSDRFSAERPKGSFSTLEIQRTEQGDSAMYLCASSLAPQGLNSPLHFGNGTRLTVT.

This chain links TRBV5-8 with TRBJ2-5, with a tentative D call TRBD1 (5 bases). The CDR3 loop spans 14 amino acids. Germline CDR1 and CDR2: SGHTS and YDEGEE. V shed 2 bases and J shed 1 base, with 9 bases lying between them. CDR3 region: CASSFRTPQETQYF. The CDR3 DNA reads TGTGCCAGCAGCTTTAGGACACCCCAAGAGACCCAGTACTTC.

The CDR3 region is CASSLEGGLAYGYTF. The CDR3 nucleotides read TGTGCCAGCAGCTTAGAGGGGGGGCTCGCCTATGGCTACACCTTC. This chain connects TRBV7-8 to TRBJ1-2; perhaps TRBD1 as D (6 bases). The CDR3 consists of 15 residues. Germline V CDR1 and CDR2: SGHVS, FQNEAQ. Deletions cut 1 base from V and 4 bases from J, with 13 bases between.

V and J are TRBV2 and TRBJ1-2, with a possible D match to TRBD1 (6 bases). The CDR3 runs to 13 residues. The germline V gene has CDR1 SNHLY and CDR2 FYNNEI. Between the trimmed V and J ends, which lost 0 bases and 9 bases, there was a span of 11 bases. DNA of the CDR3: TGTGCCAGCAGTGAAGCCCGGCAGGGGAGCTACACCTTC. Translated, it gives CASSEARQGSYTF.

The genes are TRBV6-5 and TRBJ2-1, with TRBD1 identical over 7 bases. This CDR3 contains 14 residues. In germline, CDR1 is MNHEY, CDR2 SVGAGI. The J segment lost 3 bases and the V segment lost 11 bases, leaving 10 bases of the junction unmatched. The CDR3 region is CAAPGQNLYNEQFF. CDR3 bases: TGTGCCGCGCCGGGACAGAACCTCTACAATGAGCAGTTCTTC.

The rearrangement links TRBV5-4 to TRBJ2-3; no clear D. This CDR3 contains 14 residues. With 4 bases removed from V and 3 bases from J, the gap between germline ends came to 12 bases. Germline V gene lookup returns CDR1 SGHNT and CDR2 YYREEE (reference sequence). Here the CDR3 reads CASSRRPATDTQYF. DNA of the CDR3: TGTGCCAGCAGCCGACGTCCAGCGACAGATACGCAGTATTTT.

This chain connects TRBV19 to TRBJ2-5, with 7 bases aligning to TRBD1. This CDR3 comprises 14 residues. Germline V gives CDR1 LNHDA, CDR2 SQIVND (reference sequence). V gave up 0 bases and J gave up 5 bases; unmatched junction bases: 3. DNA of the CDR3: TGTGCCAGTAGTATAGAAGACAGGGTGGAGACCCAGTACTTC. This codes for CASSIEDRVETQYF.

The gene calls are TRBV10-2 and TRBJ2-5; D perhaps matches TRBD1 (5 bases). This CDR3 region has 14 residues. Trimming pared 6 bases from V and 5 bases from J, leaving 16 bases between. Germline V CDR1 and CDR2: WSHSY, SAAADI. CDR3 sequence (DNA): TGCGCCAGCAGGGCAGGGTTATTGGGGGAGACCCAGTACTTC. Translating it yields CASRAGLLGETQYF.

This chain joins TRBV15 and TRBJ2-7, with TRBD2 matching over 8 bases. Losses at the gene ends were 0 bases for V and 5 bases for J; bases not matched to a gene: 6. This CDR3 has 15 residues. From germline, CDR1 is LNHNV and CDR2 YYDKDF (reference sequence). The CDR3 DNA sequence: TGTGCCACCAGCAGAGAGGGACTAGTAAGCGACGAGCAGTACTTC. This codes for CATSREGLVSDEQYF.

The chain has TRBV6-4 and TRBJ2-7; D is uncertain. The CDR3 spans 15 residues. The V end lost 3 bases, the J end lost 6 bases, and 18 bases lay between the germline ends. CDR1 and CDR2 from the germline V gene are MRHNA and SNTAGT. Written as DNA, the CDR3 is TGTGCCAGCAGTGAGGTCTTAGACCAAACAGCCGAGCAGTACTTC. Translation gives CASSEVLDQTAEQYF.

The rearrangement joins TRBV30 to TRBJ2-4; 9 nucleotides align to TRBD2. The germline V gene has CDR1 GTSNPN and CDR2 SVGIG (reference sequence). The CDR3 consists of 16 residues. The V and J ends lost 0 bases and 4 bases, in that order; junction bases with no gene match: 7. CDR3 bases: TGTGCCTGGAGTGTTGGTAGCGGGGGACAAAAAAACATTCAGTACTTC. It yields the protein CAWSVGSGGQKNIQYF.

The J gene is TRBJ1-1, the V gene TRBV11-3; a weak D match, TRBD1 (6 bases). V was trimmed by 6 bases and J by 1 base, leaving 9 bases between them. The CDR3 contains 13 residues. Germline assignment: CDR1 SGHNT and CDR2 YENEEA. The CDR3 DNA is TGTGCCAGCAGGATACAGGGGAACACTGAAGCTTTCTTT. This translates into CASRIQGNTEAFF. The complete variable domain, with remaining parts taken from reference TRBV11-3 and TRBJ1-1, reads EAGVVQSPRYKIIEKKQPVAFWCNPISGHNTLYWYLQNLGQGPELLIRYENEEAVDDSQLPKDRFSAERLKGVDSTLKIQPAELGDSAVYLCASRIQGNTEAFFGQGTRLTVV.

The CDR3 DNA sequence: TGTGCCAGCAGAACCGGTCCCGAACCGGGCAATCAGCCCCAGCATTTT. It codes for CASRTGPEPGNQPQHF. The rearrangement links TRBV28 to TRBJ1-5, with D uncertain. V was shortened by 6 bases and J by 2 bases, with 17 bases between the two germline ends. Germline assignment: CDR1 MDHEN and CDR2 SYDVKM. This CDR3 has 16 amino acids.

Here the CDR3 reads CAWSLLWGQGRTEAFF. Here the CDR3 DNA reads TGTGCCTGGAGTTTACTCTGGGGACAGGGACGAACTGAAGCTTTCTTT. The rearrangement uses TRBV30 and TRBJ1-1, with 9 bases matching TRBD1. V dropped 2 bases and J dropped 5; count of bases not matched to a gene: 12. This CDR3 comprises 16 residues. Germline-derived CDR1 and CDR2 are GTSNPN and SVGIG (reference sequence).

CDR3 amino acids: CASSAPGTGVWEQYF. For the CDR3, the DNA is TGTGCCAGCAGTGCACCCGGGACAGGGGTGTGGGAGCAGTACTTC. V and J are TRBV25-1 and TRBJ2-7; TRBD1 matches 10 bases. After removal of 4 bases from V and 7 bases from J, the junction contained 10 bases not matched to a gene. Looked up from germline, CDR1 is MGHDK and CDR2 is SYGVNS. The CDR3 is 15 amino acids.

With respect to this clone: The same CDR3 is also encoded by other DNA sequences in this sample. The chain links TRBV7-3 to TRBJ1-2; D is possibly TRBD1 (6 bases). Between the trimmed V and J ends, which lost 4 bases and 4 bases, there was a span of 10 bases. CDR3 size: 13 residues. In germline, CDR1 is SGHTA, CDR2 FQGTGA. CDR3 amino acids: CASSSGQGYGYTF. CDR3 sequence (DNA): TGTGCCAGCAGCTCGGGACAAGGCTATGGCTACACCTTC.

This chain links TRBV27 with TRBJ1-1; TRBD1 might be the D (5 bases). V was trimmed by 2 bases and J by 6 bases, leaving 16 bases between them. The CDR3 length is 15 residues. The germline CDR1 and CDR2 sequences are MNHEY and SMNVEV (reference sequence). The CDR3, as DNA: TGTGCCAGCAGTTTAGGATACGGCAGGGCCGCTGAAGCTTTCTTT. Translation: CASSLGYGRAAEAFF.

This chain uses TRBV11-3 with TRBJ2-1, with TRBD1 matching over 7 bases. The germline gives CDR1 SGHNT, CDR2 YENEEA. The junction had 6 bases not matched to a gene; V was cut back by 5 bases and J by 2 bases. There are 15 residues in the CDR3. Here the CDR3 reads CASSPWDRPYNEQFF. CDR3 DNA: TGTGCCAGCAGCCCTTGGGACAGACCCTACAATGAGCAGTTCTTC.

This clone showed up just a few times. The chain is built from TRBV11-2 and TRBJ2-1, with D possibly TRBD2 on 7 matching bases. Trimming pared 3 bases from V and 9 bases from J, leaving 15 bases between. CDR1 and CDR2 (germline): SGHAT, FQNNGV. The CDR3 has 14 amino acids. DNA for the CDR3: TGTGCCAGCAGCTTGTGGGGGGGCCGGGGTGAGCAGTTCTTC. Translation: CASSLWGGRGEQFF.

V and J are TRBV11-3 and TRBJ2-3; D may be TRBD1 (6 bases). This CDR3 region has 17 residues. The V end lost 5 bases, the J end lost 3 bases, and 21 bases lay between the germline ends. Germline V gene data show CDR1 as SGHNT and CDR2 as YENEEA. The CDR3 sequence is CASSAGWGQGRTDTQYF. In DNA, the CDR3 is TGTGCCAGCAGCGCGGGTTGGGGGCAGGGGCGGACAGATACGCAGTATTTT.

The chain carries TRBV18 and TRBJ1-2; 8 bases are shared with TRBD1. This CDR3 has 14 residues. Germline V CDR1 and CDR2: KGHSH, LQKENI. V gave up 3 bases and J gave up 3 bases; unmatched junction bases: 3. The CDR3 coding sequence is TGTGCCAGCTCACCGGGACAGGATTACTATGGCTACACCTTC. As protein: CASSPGQDYYGYTF.

This clone was found once. One junction end disagrees with the germline gene, perhaps due to a read error. This rearrangement joins TRBV9 to TRBJ1-1, with 12 nucleotides matching TRBD1. Germline-derived CDR1 and CDR2 are SGDLS and YYNGEE. The CDR3 consists of 20 residues. The CDR3 loop reads CASGVGGTGGVGVIGTEAFF. The CDR3 DNA sequence: TGTGCCAGCGGCGTAGGGGGGACAGGGGGCGTTGGGGTTATTGGCACTGAAGCCTTCTTT.

The V call is TRBV25-1, the J call TRBJ2-7, with 9 bases aligning to TRBD1. V dropped 2 bases and J dropped 1; count of bases not matched to a gene: 9. The CDR3 has 17 amino acids. Germline assignment: CDR1 MGHDK and CDR2 SYGVNS. The CDR3: CASSEVYPGQGSYEQYF. The DNA for the CDR3 is TGTGCCAGCAGTGAAGTATACCCGGGACAGGGTTCCTACGAGCAGTACTTC.

The gene calls are TRBV18 and TRBJ2-3; TRBD2 matches at 7 bases. Losses at the gene ends were 3 bases for V and 1 base for J; bases not matched to a gene: 4. Germline CDR1 reads KGHSH; CDR2 reads LQKENI. The CDR3 extends over 15 amino acids. CDR3 coding DNA: TGTGCCAGCTCACCGGGGGGGGTCCGCACAGATACGCAGTATTTT. Amino acid sequence: CASSPGGVRTDTQYF.

The J gene is TRBJ2-7, the V gene TRBV5-1, with 9 bases identical to TRBD1. The CDR3 loop spans 15 amino acids. Trimming removed 3 bases from V and 4 bases from J; junction bases left unmatched: 8. CDR1 and CDR2 (germline): SGHRS, YFSETQ. CDR3 nucleotide sequence: TGCGCCAGCAGCTCCCGACAGGGGGTAGAGTACGAGCAGTACTTC. Translation gives CASSSRQGVEYEQYF.

The genes are TRBV18 and TRBJ2-2; tentatively, D is TRBD1 (6 bases). Germline V gene lookup returns CDR1 KGHSH and CDR2 LQKENI. The CDR3 totals 22 residues. Trimming cost V 3 bases and J 4 bases, with 33 bases left between them. The CDR3 bases are TGTGCCAGCTCACCCCGGTTAATCATATTTGACCGAAACAGGGCGAGCACCGGGGAGCTGTTTTTT. Amino acid sequence: CASSPRLIIFDRNRASTGELFF.